A selection of T cell receptor beta chains follows, all from one sample in a study of glioma-infiltrating T cells. Each CDR3 protein gets one entry after TCRdb re-called the multiplex PCR reads with MiXCR. The table has about 140,000 distinct CDR3 sequences, approximately 40% seen once. Input material: glioma tissue, nonneoplastic brain tissue, or PBMCs (not recorded which). The receptors here all came from a human donor with low-grade glioma or glioblastoma, undergoing nonglioma brain surgery, or in good health (not recorded which). Each CDR3 is given with its conserved first and last residue. Each record gives: J gene, D gene, V gene, clone size, CDR3 protein, CDR3 DNA. D genes are given only for firm matches. Part of the rows lack a size; the others show once, few, many or a class for expanded clones.

j_gene: TRBJ1-5
d_gene: .
v_gene: TRBV6-6
abundance: .
CDR3aa: CASSDPGRAVKGQPQHF
CDR3nt: TGTGCCAGCAGTGACCCCGGCCGGGCAGTAAAGGGTCAGCCCCAGCATTTT

j_gene: TRBJ2-5
d_gene: .
v_gene: TRBV20-1
abundance: few
CDR3aa: CSARDILDGFQETQYF
CDR3nt: TGCAGTGCTAGAGATATACTGGACGGATTTCAAGAGACCCAGTACTTC

j_gene: TRBJ2-7
d_gene: .
v_gene: TRBV7-8
abundance: few
CDR3aa: CASSATGTSEQYF
CDR3nt: TGTGCCAGCAGCGCTACAGGGACATCCGAGCAGTACTTC

j_gene: TRBJ1-1
d_gene: TRBD1
v_gene: TRBV3-1
abundance: .
CDR3aa: CASSQADRGHTEAFF
CDR3nt: TGTGCCAGCAGCCAAGCCGACAGGGGGCATACTGAAGCTTTCTTT

j_gene: TRBJ2-7
d_gene: .
v_gene: TRBV24-1
abundance: .
CDR3aa: CATSHGGTSSYEQYF
CDR3nt: TGTGCCACCAGTCACGGAGGGACGTCCTCCTACGAGCAGTACTTC

j_gene: TRBJ2-3
d_gene: .
v_gene: TRBV20-1
abundance: medium-sized
CDR3aa: CSARGIMDTQYF
CDR3nt: TGCAGTGCTAGAGGAATCATGGATACGCAGTATTTT

j_gene: TRBJ2-7
d_gene: .
v_gene: TRBV20-1
abundance: .
CDR3aa: CSAAQGGPYEQYF
CDR3nt: TGCAGTGCGGCCCAGGGGGGGCCCTACGAGCAGTACTTC

j_gene: TRBJ2-7
d_gene: .
v_gene: TRBV10-3
abundance: .
CDR3aa: CAISESVGAYEQYF
CDR3nt: TGTGCCATCAGTGAGAGTGTCGGGGCCTACGAGCAGTACTTC

j_gene: TRBJ2-5
d_gene: TRBD2
v_gene: TRBV27
abundance: .
CDR3aa: CARPPGTSGGRWAQYF
CDR3nt: TGTGCCAGGCCTCCCGGGACTAGCGGGGGTAGGTGGGCCCAGTACTTC

j_gene: TRBJ1-5
d_gene: .
v_gene: TRBV19
abundance: .
CDR3aa: CASSIEQGIQPQHF
CDR3nt: TGTGCCAGTAGTATTGAGCAGGGGATACAGCCCCAGCATTTT

j_gene: TRBJ2-3
d_gene: .
v_gene: TRBV6-1
abundance: .
CDR3aa: CASTNRQTDTQYF
CDR3nt: TGTGCCAGCACAAACCGGCAGACAGATACGCAGTATTTT

j_gene: TRBJ2-7
d_gene: TRBD2
v_gene: TRBV7-3
abundance: .
CDR3aa: CARSLTSAYEHYF
CDR3nt: TGTGCCCGCAGCTTAACTAGCGCCTACGAGCACTACTTC

j_gene: TRBJ1-3
d_gene: .
v_gene: TRBV7-2
abundance: .
CDR3aa: CASSFSSSGNTIYF
CDR3nt: TGTGCCAGCAGCTTCTCGAGCTCTGGAAACACCATATATTTT

j_gene: TRBJ2-7
d_gene: TRBD1
v_gene: TRBV28
abundance: .
CDR3aa: CASRLSGTAYEQYF
CDR3nt: TGTGCCAGCAGGTTATCCGGGACAGCCTACGAGCAGTACTTC

j_gene: TRBJ2-3
d_gene: .
v_gene: TRBV6-2/TRBV6-3
abundance: .
CDR3aa: CASSFGGIDTQYF
CDR3nt: TGTGCCAGCAGTTTTGGAGGGATAGATACGCAGTATTTT

j_gene: TRBJ2-5
d_gene: .
v_gene: TRBV7-7
abundance: .
CDR3aa: CASSLQMYQESQYF
CDR3nt: TGTGCCAGCAGCCTACAGATGTACCAAGAGAGCCAGTACTTC

j_gene: TRBJ2-3
d_gene: TRBD2
v_gene: TRBV19
abundance: .
CDR3aa: CASSPTSAAVDTQYF
CDR3nt: TGTGCCAGTAGTCCTACTAGCGCTGCTGTAGATACGCAGTATTTT

j_gene: TRBJ1-2
d_gene: .
v_gene: TRBV20-1
abundance: .
CDR3aa: CSATPPTVLSYGYTF
CDR3nt: TGCAGTGCTACCCCTCCGACAGTTCTCAGCTATGGCTACACCTTC

j_gene: TRBJ2-1
d_gene: TRBD1
v_gene: TRBV6-1
abundance: many
CDR3aa: CASSLDRGDEQFF
CDR3nt: TGTGCCAGCAGTTTGGACAGGGGGGATGAGCAGTTCTTC

j_gene: TRBJ2-5
d_gene: .
v_gene: TRBV6-1
abundance: few
CDR3aa: CASSSRPGRETQYF
CDR3nt: TGTGCCAGCAGTTCCCGCCCGGGGCGAGAGACCCAGTACTTC

j_gene: TRBJ2-3
d_gene: TRBD2
v_gene: TRBV4-2
abundance: .
CDR3aa: CASELTGGIKDTQYF
CDR3nt: TGTGCCAGCGAGTTGACGGGGGGGATAAAAGATACGCAGTATTTT

j_gene: TRBJ2-1
d_gene: TRBD1
v_gene: TRBV6-6
abundance: .
CDR3aa: CARSFTGGPNNEQFF
CDR3nt: TGTGCCAGAAGTTTCACAGGGGGCCCAAACAATGAGCAGTTCTTC

j_gene: TRBJ1-6
d_gene: .
v_gene: TRBV28
abundance: .
CDR3aa: CASRSSNSPLHF
CDR3nt: TGTGCCAGCAGGTCTAGTAATTCACCCCTCCACTTT

j_gene: TRBJ1-2
d_gene: .
v_gene: TRBV24-1
abundance: .
CDR3aa: CATSDSHQGIYGYTF
CDR3nt: TGTGCCACCAGTGATTCCCATCAGGGGATCTATGGCTACACCTTC

j_gene: TRBJ2-1
d_gene: .
v_gene: TRBV12-3/TRBV12-4
abundance: .
CDR3aa: CASSPRRITWNEQFF
CDR3nt: TGTGCCAGCAGTCCGCGGAGGATAACGTGGAATGAGCAGTTCTTC

j_gene: TRBJ2-7
d_gene: TRBD1
v_gene: TRBV24-1
abundance: few
CDR3aa: CATSASDREREQYF
CDR3nt: TGTGCCACCAGTGCTTCGGACAGGGAGCGCGAGCAGTACTTC

j_gene: TRBJ1-1
d_gene: .
v_gene: TRBV12-3/TRBV12-4
abundance: .
CDR3aa: CASSLTQWTTEAFF
CDR3nt: TGTGCCAGCAGTTTAACTCAGTGGACCACTGAAGCTTTCTTT

j_gene: TRBJ2-1
d_gene: .
v_gene: TRBV4-1
abundance: few
CDR3aa: CASSRVGGFEQFF
CDR3nt: TGCGCCAGCAGCCGGGTCGGGGGATTTGAGCAGTTCTTC

j_gene: TRBJ1-1
d_gene: .
v_gene: TRBV24-1
abundance: few
CDR3aa: CATSDGDFEKTEAFF
CDR3nt: TGTGCCACCAGTGATGGGGATTTTGAGAAAACTGAAGCTTTCTTT

j_gene: TRBJ2-7
d_gene: .
v_gene: TRBV6-1
abundance: few
CDR3aa: CASSSEGEQYF
CDR3nt: TGTGCCAGCAGTTCTGAAGGCGAGCAGTACTTC

j_gene: TRBJ1-2
d_gene: TRBD1
v_gene: TRBV7-2
abundance: .
CDR3aa: CASSSAGGKAYGYTF
CDR3nt: TGTGCCAGCAGCTCAGCAGGGGGTAAAGCCTATGGCTACACCTTC

j_gene: TRBJ2-3
d_gene: .
v_gene: TRBV6-1
abundance: few
CDR3aa: CASSAGPTDTQYF
CDR3nt: TGTGCCAGCAGCGCGGGGCCCACAGATACGCAGTATTTT

j_gene: TRBJ1-5
d_gene: .
v_gene: TRBV19
abundance: .
CDR3aa: CASSIVFSNQPQHF
CDR3nt: TGTGCCAGTAGTATAGTGTTTAGCAATCAGCCCCAGCATTTT

j_gene: TRBJ2-3
d_gene: .
v_gene: TRBV28
abundance: few
CDR3aa: CASTRQVRADTQYF
CDR3nt: TGTGCCAGCACTCGACAGGTCCGGGCAGATACGCAGTATTTT

j_gene: TRBJ2-1
d_gene: .
v_gene: TRBV2
abundance: .
CDR3aa: CASSVYNEQFF
CDR3nt: TGTGCCAGCAGTGTGTACAATGAGCAGTTCTTC

j_gene: TRBJ2-7
d_gene: .
v_gene: TRBV27
abundance: few
CDR3aa: CASTSKAYEQYF
CDR3nt: TGTGCCAGCACCTCCAAAGCCTACGAGCAGTACTTC

j_gene: TRBJ2-7
d_gene: .
v_gene: TRBV20-1
abundance: .
CDR3aa: CSASSQNYEKYF
CDR3nt: TGCAGTGCTAGTTCACAGAACTACGAGAAGTACTTC

j_gene: TRBJ2-1
d_gene: .
v_gene: TRBV4-3
abundance: .
CDR3aa: CASSQDFLARSYNEQFF
CDR3nt: TGCGCCAGCAGCCAAGATTTCCTAGCCCGCTCCTACAATGAGCAGTTCTTC

j_gene: TRBJ2-3
d_gene: .
v_gene: TRBV6-1
abundance: many
CDR3aa: CASSPSTDTQYF
CDR3nt: TGTGCCAGCAGTCCGAGCACAGATACGCAGTATTTT

j_gene: TRBJ2-1
d_gene: .
v_gene: TRBV27
abundance: few
CDR3aa: CASSYSDRYNEQFF
CDR3nt: TGTGCCAGCAGTTACTCAGACCGATACAATGAGCAGTTCTTC

j_gene: TRBJ2-3
d_gene: TRBD2
v_gene: TRBV6-1
abundance: .
CDR3aa: CASSETSGGADTQYF
CDR3nt: TGTGCCAGCAGTGAGACTAGCGGGGGAGCAGATACGCAGTATTTT